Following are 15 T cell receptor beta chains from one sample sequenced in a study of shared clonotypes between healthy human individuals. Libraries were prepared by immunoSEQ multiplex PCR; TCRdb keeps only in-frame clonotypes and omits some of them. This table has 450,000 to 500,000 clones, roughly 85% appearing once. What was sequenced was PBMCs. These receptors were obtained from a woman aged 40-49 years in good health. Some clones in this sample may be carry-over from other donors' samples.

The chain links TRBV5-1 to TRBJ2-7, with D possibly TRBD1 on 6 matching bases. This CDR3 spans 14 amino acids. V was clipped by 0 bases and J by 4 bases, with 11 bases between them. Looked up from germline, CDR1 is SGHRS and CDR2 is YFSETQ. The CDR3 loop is CASSLEQGWYEQYF. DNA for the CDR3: TGCGCCAGCAGCTTGGAGCAGGGGTGGTACGAGCAGTACTTC.

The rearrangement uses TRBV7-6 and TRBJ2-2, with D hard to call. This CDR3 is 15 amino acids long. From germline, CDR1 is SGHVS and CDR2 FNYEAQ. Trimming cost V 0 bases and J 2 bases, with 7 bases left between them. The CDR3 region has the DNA TGTGCCAGCAGCTTAGCGACAAAAAACACCGGGGAGCTGTTTTTT. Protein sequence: CASSLATKNTGELFF.

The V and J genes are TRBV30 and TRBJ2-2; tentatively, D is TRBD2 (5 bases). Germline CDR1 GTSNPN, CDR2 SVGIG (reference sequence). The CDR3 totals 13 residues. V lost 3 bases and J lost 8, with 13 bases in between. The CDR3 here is CAWRGGLFGELFF. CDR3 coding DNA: TGTGCCTGGAGAGGCGGACTTTTTGGGGAGCTGTTTTTT.

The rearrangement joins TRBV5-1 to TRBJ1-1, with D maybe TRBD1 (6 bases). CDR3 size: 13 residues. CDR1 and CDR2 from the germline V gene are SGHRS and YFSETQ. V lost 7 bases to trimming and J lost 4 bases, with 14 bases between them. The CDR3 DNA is TGCGCCAGCGGATCAAACAGGGCCACTGAAGCTTTCTTT. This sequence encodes CASGSNRATEAFF.

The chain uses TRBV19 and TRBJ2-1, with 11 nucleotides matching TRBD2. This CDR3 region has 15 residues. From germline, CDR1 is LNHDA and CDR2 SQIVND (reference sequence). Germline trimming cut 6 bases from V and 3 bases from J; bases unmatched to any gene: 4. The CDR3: CASRILAGDYNEQFF. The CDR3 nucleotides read TGTGCCAGTAGAATACTAGCGGGAGACTACAATGAGCAGTTCTTC. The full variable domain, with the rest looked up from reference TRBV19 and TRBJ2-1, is DGGITQSPKYLFRKEGQNVTLSCEQNLNHDAMYWYRQDPGQGLRLIYYSQIVNDFQKGDIAEGYSVSREKKESFPLTVTSAQKNPTAFYLCASRILAGDYNEQFFGPGTRLTVL.

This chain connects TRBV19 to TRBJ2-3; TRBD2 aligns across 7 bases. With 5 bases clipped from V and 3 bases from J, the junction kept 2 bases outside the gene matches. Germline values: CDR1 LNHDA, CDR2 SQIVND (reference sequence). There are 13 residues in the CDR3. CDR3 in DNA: TGTGCCAGTAGTCTCGGGAGGACAGATACGCAGTATTTT. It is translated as CASSLGRTDTQYF.

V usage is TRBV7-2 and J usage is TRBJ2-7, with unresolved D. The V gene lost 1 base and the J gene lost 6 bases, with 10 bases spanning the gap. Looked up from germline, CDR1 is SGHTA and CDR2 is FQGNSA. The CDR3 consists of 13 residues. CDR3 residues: CASSLEGIGEQYF. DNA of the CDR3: TGTGCCAGCAGCTTAGAAGGGATCGGCGAGCAGTACTTC.

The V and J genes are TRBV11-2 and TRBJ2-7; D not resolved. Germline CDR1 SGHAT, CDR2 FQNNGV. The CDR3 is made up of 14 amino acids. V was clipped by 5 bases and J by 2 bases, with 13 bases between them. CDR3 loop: CASSPRFLTYEQYF. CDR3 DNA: TGTGCCAGCAGCCCGAGGTTCCTTACCTACGAGCAGTACTTC.

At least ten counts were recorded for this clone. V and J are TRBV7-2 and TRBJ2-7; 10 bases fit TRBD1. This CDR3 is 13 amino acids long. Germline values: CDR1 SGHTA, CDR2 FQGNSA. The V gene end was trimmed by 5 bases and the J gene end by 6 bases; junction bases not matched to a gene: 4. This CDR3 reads CASSRDRGSEQYF. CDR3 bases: TGTGCCAGCAGCAGGGACAGGGGCTCCGAGCAGTACTTC.

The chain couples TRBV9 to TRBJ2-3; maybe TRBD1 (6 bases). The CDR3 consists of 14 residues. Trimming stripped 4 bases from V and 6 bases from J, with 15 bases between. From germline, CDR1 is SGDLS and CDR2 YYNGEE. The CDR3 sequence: CASSPIYRADTQYF. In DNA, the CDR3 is TGTGCCAGCAGCCCTATCTACAGGGCCGATACGCAGTATTTT.

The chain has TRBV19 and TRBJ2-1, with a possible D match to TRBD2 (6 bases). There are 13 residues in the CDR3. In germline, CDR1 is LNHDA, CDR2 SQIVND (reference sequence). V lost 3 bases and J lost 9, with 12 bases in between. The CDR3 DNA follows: TGTGCCAGTAGTATTTTTGGAGGGGCTGAGCAGTTCTTC. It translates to CASSIFGGAEQFF. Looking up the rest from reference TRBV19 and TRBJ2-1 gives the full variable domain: DGGITQSPKYLFRKEGQNVTLSCEQNLNHDAMYWYRQDPGQGLRLIYYSQIVNDFQKGDIAEGYSVSREKKESFPLTVTSAQKNPTAFYLCASSIFGGAEQFFGPGTRLTVL.

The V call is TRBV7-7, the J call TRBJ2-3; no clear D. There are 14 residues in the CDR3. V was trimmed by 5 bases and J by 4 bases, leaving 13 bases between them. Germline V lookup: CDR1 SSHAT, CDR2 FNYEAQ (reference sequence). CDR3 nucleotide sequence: TGTGCCAGCAGCCAAACAAGTAGATCAGATACGCAGTATTTT. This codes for CASSQTSRSDTQYF.

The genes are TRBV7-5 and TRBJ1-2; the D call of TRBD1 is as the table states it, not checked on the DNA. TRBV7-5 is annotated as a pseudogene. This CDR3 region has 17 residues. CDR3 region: CVRSLAHLCRGAWGYTF. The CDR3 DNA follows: TGTGTCAGAAGCTTAGCACACCTCTGCAGGGGCGCGTGGGGCTACACCTTC.

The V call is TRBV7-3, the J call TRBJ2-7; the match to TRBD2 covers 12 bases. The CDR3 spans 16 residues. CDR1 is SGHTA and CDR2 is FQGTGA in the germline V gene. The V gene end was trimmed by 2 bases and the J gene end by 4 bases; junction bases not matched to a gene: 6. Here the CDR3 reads CASSLGPSGREYEQYF. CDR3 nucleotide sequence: TGTGCCAGCAGCTTAGGGCCTAGCGGGAGGGAGTACGAGCAGTACTTC.

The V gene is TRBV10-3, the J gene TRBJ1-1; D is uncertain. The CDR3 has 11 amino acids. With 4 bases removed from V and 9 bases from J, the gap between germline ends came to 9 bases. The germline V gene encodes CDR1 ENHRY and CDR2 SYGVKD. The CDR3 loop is CAISGNEQAFF. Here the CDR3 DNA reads TGTGCCATCAGTGGGAACGAGCAAGCTTTCTTT.